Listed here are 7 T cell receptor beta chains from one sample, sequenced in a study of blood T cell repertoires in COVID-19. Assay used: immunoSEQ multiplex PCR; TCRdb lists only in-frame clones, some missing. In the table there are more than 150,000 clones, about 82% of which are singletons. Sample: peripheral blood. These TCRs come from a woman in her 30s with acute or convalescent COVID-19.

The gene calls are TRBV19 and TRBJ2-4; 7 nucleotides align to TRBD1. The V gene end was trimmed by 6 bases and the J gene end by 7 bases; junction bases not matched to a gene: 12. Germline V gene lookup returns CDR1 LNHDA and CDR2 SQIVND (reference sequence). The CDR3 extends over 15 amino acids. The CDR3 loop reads CASSRDSLAGNIQYF. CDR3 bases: TGTGCCAGTAGCCGGGACAGCCTCGCTGGGAACATTCAGTACTTC.

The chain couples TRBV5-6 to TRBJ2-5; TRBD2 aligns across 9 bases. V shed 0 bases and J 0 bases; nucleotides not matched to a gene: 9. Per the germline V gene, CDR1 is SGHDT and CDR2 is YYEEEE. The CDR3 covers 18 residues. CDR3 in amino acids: CASSLGWASGTYQETQYF. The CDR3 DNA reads TGTGCCAGCAGCTTGGGTTGGGCTAGCGGGACGTACCAAGAGACCCAGTACTTC.

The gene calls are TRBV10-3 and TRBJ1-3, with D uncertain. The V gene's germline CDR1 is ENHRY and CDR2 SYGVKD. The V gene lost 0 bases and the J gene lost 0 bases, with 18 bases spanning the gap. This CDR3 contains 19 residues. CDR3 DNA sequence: TGTGCCATCAGTGAGTCTGACTTTCTTACGACGAGCTCTGGAAACACCATATATTTT. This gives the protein CAISESDFLTTSSGNTIYF.

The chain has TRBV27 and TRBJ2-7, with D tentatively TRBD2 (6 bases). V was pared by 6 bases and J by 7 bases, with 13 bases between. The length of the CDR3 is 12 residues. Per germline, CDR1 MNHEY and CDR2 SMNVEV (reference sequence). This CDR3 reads CASRHGGREQYF. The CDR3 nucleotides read TGTGCCAGCAGGCATGGAGGGAGGGAGCAGTACTTC.

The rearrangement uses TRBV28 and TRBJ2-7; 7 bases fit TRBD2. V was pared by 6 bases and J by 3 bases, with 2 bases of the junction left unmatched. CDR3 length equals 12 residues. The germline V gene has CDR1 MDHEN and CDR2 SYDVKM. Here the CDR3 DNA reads TGTGCCAGCAGAGCGGGGATCTACGAGCAGTACTTC. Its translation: CASRAGIYEQYF.

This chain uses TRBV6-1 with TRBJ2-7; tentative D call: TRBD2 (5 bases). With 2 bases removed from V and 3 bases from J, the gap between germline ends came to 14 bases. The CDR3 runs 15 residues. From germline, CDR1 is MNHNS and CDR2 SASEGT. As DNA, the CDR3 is TGTGCCAGCAGTGAACTGGATCTAGCTGACTACGAGCAGTACTTC. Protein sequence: CASSELDLADYEQYF.

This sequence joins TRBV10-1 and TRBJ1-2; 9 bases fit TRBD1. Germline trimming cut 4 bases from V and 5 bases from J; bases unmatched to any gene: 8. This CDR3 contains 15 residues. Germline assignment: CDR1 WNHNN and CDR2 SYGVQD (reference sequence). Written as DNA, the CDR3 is TGCGCCAGCAGTGGACCGGGACAGGGAATTTATGGCTACACCTTC. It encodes CASSGPGQGIYGYTF.